This T cell receptor (beta chain) was observed in a study of response to subunit inactivated influenza vaccine. Study results and limitations: Every seasonal influenza vaccination brings in few new T cells, the authors suggested.

This clonotype was counted only a few times. The antigen remains unidentified. TCRdb fed the RT-PCR reads into MiXCR, producing one record per CDR3 protein. The table includes roughly 460,000 distinct CDR3 sequences, 9.5% to 12% detected once. Specimen: PBMCs from blood, collected about 6 weeks after vaccination. This TCR was recovered from a man aged 50 to 59 who received an inactivated influenza vaccine.

CDR3 sequence (DNA): TGTGCCAGCAGCTTAGTGGCTTCTAGCGGAACCACAGATACGCAGTATTTT. Amino acid sequence: CASSLVASSGTTDTQYF. The J gene is TRBJ2-3, the V gene TRBV11-1; 7 bases align to TRBD2. Unmatched junction bases numbered 9, after V lost 1 base and J lost 2 bases. Germline V lookup: CDR1 SGHAT, CDR2 FQDESV (reference sequence). The CDR3 covers 17 residues.